These 25 T cell receptor beta chains share one sample of origin, sequenced in a study of beta chain features in type 1 diabetes. Isolated RNA was reverse transcribed in full, so expressed TCRB transcripts were sequenced. TCRdb keeps only in-frame clones here, not all; method: immunoSEQ multiplex PCR. This sample has 15,000 or so clones, with roughly 40% found just once. Sequencing used stem cell memory CD4+ T cells from blood. The source is a middle-aged woman in good health.

This clone appeared a few times. The gene calls are TRBV4-1 and TRBJ1-2, with D possibly TRBD1 on 5 matching bases. Trimming removed 4 bases at V and 10 bases at J, with 19 bases between. Germline assignment: CDR1 MGHRA and CDR2 YSYEKL. This CDR3 contains 14 residues. CDR3 in amino acids: CASSRGGTDLDYTF. DNA of the CDR3: TGCGCCAGCAGCCGAGGCGGGACGGATCTCGACTACACCTTC.

V is TRBV2 and J is TRBJ1-6, with D uncertain. The V gene's germline CDR1 is SNHLY and CDR2 FYNNEI. The CDR3 loop spans 14 amino acids. V was pared by 4 bases and J by 2 bases, with 6 bases between. This CDR3 is CASSGAAYNSPLHF. In nucleotides, the CDR3 is TGTGCCAGCAGTGGGGCAGCCTATAATTCACCCCTCCACTTT.

The DNA of the CDR3 is TGTGCCAGTAGACGAGGGACAGGGTTTTCCGAGCAGTACTTC. It yields the protein CASRRGTGFSEQYF. The gene calls are TRBV19 and TRBJ2-7, with TRBD1 matching over 9 bases. CDR3 size: 14 residues. V was clipped by 6 bases and J by 6 bases; unmatched bases: 9. CDR1 is LNHDA, CDR2 SQIVND, per germline (reference sequence).

The V gene is TRBV6-5, the J gene TRBJ1-5; 7 bases agree with TRBD1. V was clipped by 5 bases and J by 6 bases; unmatched bases: 4. This CDR3 is built from 13 residues. Germline CDR1 and CDR2: MNHEY and SVGAGI. CDR3 nucleotide sequence: TGTGCCAGCAGTGCCCGGGACAGTCAGCCCCAGCATTTT. This gives the protein CASSARDSQPQHF.

This clone was counted a few times. V is TRBV15 and J is TRBJ2-7; a weak D match, TRBD2 (6 bases). The germline gives CDR1 LNHNV, CDR2 YYDKDF (reference sequence). Trimming removed 3 bases from V and 2 bases from J, with 14 bases in between. This CDR3 is 15 amino acids long. CDR3 sequence: CATSSRSGETYEQYF. The CDR3 coding sequence is TGTGCCACCAGCAGCCGCTCGGGAGAGACCTACGAGCAGTACTTC.

The chain couples TRBV5-1 to TRBJ2-3; 9 bases are a match to TRBD1. V lost 7 bases and J lost 1; bases outside the gene matches: 4. Germline lookup yields CDR1 SGHRS and CDR2 YFSETQ. This CDR3 has 14 amino acids. Here the CDR3 DNA reads TGCGCCAGCTCCCGGGACAGGGGCACAGATACGCAGTATTTT. It is translated as CASSRDRGTDTQYF.

This clone has only a few counts. The V call is TRBV6-1, the J call TRBJ2-5; 9 bases are a match to TRBD2. The V gene end was trimmed by 7 bases and the J gene end by 4 bases; junction bases not matched to a gene: 7. This CDR3 has 14 residues. Germline-derived CDR1 and CDR2 are MNHNS and SASEGT. The CDR3 nucleotides read TGTGCCAGCACCAGCGGGGGGAGGAGAGAGACCCAGTACTTC. It yields the protein CASTSGGRRETQYF.

The genes are TRBV6-6 and TRBJ1-5; 7 positions agree with TRBD1. After removal of 6 bases from V and 1 base from J, the junction contained 3 bases not matched to a gene. Germline loops: CDR1 MNHNY, CDR2 SVGAGI (reference sequence). This CDR3 region has 14 residues. CDR3 sequence reads: CASRGGGSNQPQHF. As DNA, the CDR3 is TGTGCCAGCAGAGGGGGCGGGAGCAATCAGCCCCAGCATTTT.

The chain has TRBV4-2 and TRBJ2-1; TRBD1 aligns across 7 bases. CDR3 length equals 14 residues. The germline V gene has CDR1 LGHNA and CDR2 YNFKEQ. The ends lost 5 bases at V and 1 base at J; junction bases unmatched: 2. The CDR3 protein is CASSTGQSYNEQFF. In nucleotides, the CDR3 is TGTGCCAGCAGCACGGGACAGTCCTACAATGAGCAGTTCTTC.

This clone occurred once. J is TRBJ2-3 and V is TRBV10-3, with D unresolved. CDR3 size: 12 residues. Germline-derived CDR1 and CDR2 are ENHRY and SYGVKD. V was cut by 4 bases and J by 0 bases, with 2 bases left in between. The CDR3 loop reads CAISVSTDTQYF. The CDR3, as DNA: TGTGCCATCAGTGTAAGCACAGATACGCAGTATTTT.

This sequence joins TRBV2 and TRBJ2-7, with TRBD2 identical over 12 bases. Germline V gives CDR1 SNHLY, CDR2 FYNNEI. The CDR3 is 14 residues long. V shed 6 bases and J 7 bases; nucleotides not matched to a gene: 7. DNA of the CDR3: TGTGCCAGCAGGGGGACTAGCGGGCCTTATGAGCAGTACTTC. Its protein is CASRGTSGPYEQYF.

This clone has more than one count but fewer than ten. V gene TRBV4-2 combines with J gene TRBJ2-7; 9 nucleotides line up with TRBD2. The CDR3 is made up of 16 amino acids. Trimming at V came to 2 bases and at J to 7 bases, leaving 12 bases not matched to a gene. Germline CDR1 reads LGHNA; CDR2 reads YNFKEQ. The CDR3 nucleotides are TGTGCCAGCAGCCAACCCGTTAGCGGGGGTTGGCGAGAGCAGTACTTC. Its translation is CASSQPVSGGWREQYF.

This clone was counted between two and nine times. This rearrangement joins TRBV29-1 to TRBJ2-1, with TRBD2 matching over 8 bases. The CDR3 totals 15 residues. CDR1 is SQVTM and CDR2 is ANQGSEA in the germline V gene. J lost 7 bases, V lost 5 bases, and 13 bases had no gene match. The CDR3 DNA reads as TGCAGCGTTCGACGGGGGGGAACGGTGGGAAATGAGCAGTTCTTC. Encoded protein: CSVRRGGTVGNEQFF.

The chain recombines TRBV6-1 with TRBJ1-5; 7 nucleotides line up with TRBD1. CDR3 length: 16 amino acids. The J segment lost 2 bases and the V segment lost 3 bases, leaving 7 bases of the junction unmatched. Germline CDR1 and CDR2: MNHNS and SASEGT. The DNA of the CDR3 is TGTGCCAGCAGTGACCCCCACAGGGGTGGCAATCAGCCCCAGCATTTT. It translates to CASSDPHRGGNQPQHF.

The chain carries TRBV18 and TRBJ2-7, with 10 bases aligning to TRBD2. Germline CDR1 KGHSH, CDR2 LQKENI. The V segment lost 2 bases and the J segment 7 bases; nucleotides outside the gene matches: 2. The CDR3 runs 13 residues. Here the CDR3 reads CASSPELAGEQYF. CDR3 bases: TGTGCCAGCTCACCAGAACTAGCGGGGGAGCAGTACTTC.

The J gene is TRBJ2-1, the V gene TRBV7-2, with 7 bases aligning to TRBD2. CDR1 is SGHTA, CDR2 FQGNSA, per germline. The CDR3 has 19 amino acids. J lost 5 bases, V lost 5 bases, and 21 bases had no gene match. The chain's CDR3 is CASSPLTLRWGTIHNEQFF. The CDR3 coding sequence is TGTGCCAGCAGCCCACTTACGCTTAGATGGGGGACTATCCACAATGAGCAGTTCTTC. Complete variable domain (other parts from reference TRBV7-2 and TRBJ2-1): GAGVSQSPSNKVTEKGKDVELRCDPISGHTALYWYRQSLGQGLEFLIYFQGNSAPDKSGLPSDRFSAERTGGSVSTLTIQRTQQEDSAVYLCASSPLTLRWGTIHNEQFFGPGTRLTVL.

This rearrangement joins TRBV10-1 to TRBJ2-5, with D possibly matching TRBD1 (6 bases). The CDR3 extends over 13 amino acids. V lost 10 bases and J lost 2, with 14 bases in between. Germline values: CDR1 WNHNN, CDR2 SYGVQD (reference sequence). CDR3 sequence (DNA): TGCGCCAACCTCGGGACAACACAAGAGACCCAGTACTTC. Amino acid sequence: CANLGTTQETQYF.

This clone was seen a few times. The genes are TRBV18 and TRBJ2-5, with 8 bases lining up with TRBD2. J lost 2 bases, V lost 6 bases, and 11 bases had no gene match. From germline, CDR1 is KGHSH and CDR2 LQKENI. The CDR3 has 16 residues. CDR3 DNA: TGTGCCAGCTCCCAGCCGGAGCTAGCGGGTCAAGAGACCCAGTACTTC. Its protein is CASSQPELAGQETQYF.

There are a few counts of this clone. This CDR3 is CASSLAGRLSGFGQPQHF. The CDR3 region has the DNA TGTGCCAGCAGCTTAGCAGGACGCTTATCGGGGTTTGGTCAGCCCCAGCATTTT. The rearrangement uses TRBV7-2 and TRBJ1-5; D is unclear. The CDR3 runs to 18 residues. The V gene's germline CDR1 is SGHTA and CDR2 FQGNSA. V lost 0 bases to trimming and J lost 6 bases, with 21 bases between them.

This sequence joins TRBV27 and TRBJ2-2, with D maybe TRBD2 (6 bases). Trimming took off 5 bases at V and 6 bases at J, with 10 bases between the two ends. This CDR3 contains 13 residues. CDR1 MNHEY and CDR2 SMNVEV come from the germline V gene (reference sequence). CDR3 in amino acids: CASSKTSPGELFF. CDR3 bases: TGTGCCAGCAGTAAGACTAGTCCCGGGGAGCTGTTTTTT.

This clone was detected only a few times. The gene calls are TRBV2 and TRBJ1-5; TRBD1 aligns across 8 bases. Looked up from germline, CDR1 is SNHLY and CDR2 is FYNNEI. CDR3 length: 13 residues. The junction had 6 bases not matched to a gene; V was cut back by 6 bases and J by 8 bases. This CDR3 reads CASRRDRPKPQHF. CDR3 nucleotides: TGTGCCAGCAGGCGGGACAGGCCCAAGCCCCAGCATTTT.

This clone was picked up one time. The chain recombines TRBV11-2 with TRBJ1-6; TRBD1 aligns across 7 bases. The CDR3 length is 15 residues. Unmatched junction bases numbered 7, after V lost 2 bases and J lost 9 bases. Per the germline V gene, CDR1 is SGHAT and CDR2 is FQNNGV. The CDR3 is CASSLPTGVGSPLHF. The CDR3 nucleotides are TGTGCCAGCAGCTTACCAACAGGGGTTGGTTCACCCCTCCACTTT.

The genes are TRBV5-1 and TRBJ1-1, with 8 bases matching TRBD1. V was clipped by 4 bases and J by 1 base; unmatched bases: 6. The CDR3 consists of 15 residues. Germline CDR1 SGHRS, CDR2 YFSETQ. Here the CDR3 reads CASSLRQGRNTEAFF. CDR3 coding DNA: TGCGCCAGCAGCCTTAGACAGGGGCGGAACACTGAAGCTTTCTTT.

This rearrangement joins TRBV18 to TRBJ2-7; 9 nucleotides match TRBD1. The CDR3 runs to 14 residues. With V trimmed by 5 bases and J by 5 bases, 7 bases remained unmatched. The germline V gene encodes CDR1 KGHSH and CDR2 LQKENI. The CDR3 region is CASSIRTGDHEQYF. The CDR3 DNA reads TGTGCCAGCTCAATTCGGACAGGGGACCACGAGCAGTACTTC.

The J gene is TRBJ1-5, the V gene TRBV19, with D possibly matching TRBD1 (5 bases). Between the trimmed V and J ends, which lost 5 bases and 4 bases, there was a span of 21 bases. The CDR3 sequence is 17 residues long. Per the germline V gene, CDR1 is LNHDA and CDR2 is SQIVND (reference sequence). This CDR3 reads CASSGDGHTGDNQPQHF. The CDR3 DNA sequence: TGTGCCAGTAGTGGCGACGGACACACGGGCGATAATCAGCCCCAGCATTTT.